This TCR beta chain was captured by sequencing in a study of cytomegalovirus exposure and HLA in healthy donors. About the study: Among some 400 genotyped donors, around 82% fell in the Caucasian-associated ancestry cluster. Findings of the study overall: In a later analysis, TCR beta V- and J-gene trimming was associated with a missense DCLRE1C variant.

This cohort consisted of healthy bone marrow donors. The PCR used 60 Vbeta and 13 Jbeta primers. Profiled with immunoSEQ multiplex PCR; TCRdb holds only in-frame clones, not every one. The sample gives 150,000 to 200,000 clones, approximately 70% of which show up once; about 4.3% is in the top ten. This CDR3 contains 18 residues. CDR1 SGHDT and CDR2 YYEEEE come from the germline V gene. Trimming took 4 bases from V and 4 from J; bases not matched to a gene: 12. To note about this clone: Its antigen is unidentified.

Sequenced material: PBMCs. The receptor comes from a man younger than 30 in good health and CMV-seropositive. This rearrangement joins TRBV5-6 to TRBJ2-1, with 12 bases aligning to TRBD2. As DNA, the CDR3 is TGTGCCAGCAGCACGGGACTAGCGGGCAACACCCTTTACAATGAGCAGTTCTTC. This sequence encodes CASSTGLAGNTLYNEQFF.